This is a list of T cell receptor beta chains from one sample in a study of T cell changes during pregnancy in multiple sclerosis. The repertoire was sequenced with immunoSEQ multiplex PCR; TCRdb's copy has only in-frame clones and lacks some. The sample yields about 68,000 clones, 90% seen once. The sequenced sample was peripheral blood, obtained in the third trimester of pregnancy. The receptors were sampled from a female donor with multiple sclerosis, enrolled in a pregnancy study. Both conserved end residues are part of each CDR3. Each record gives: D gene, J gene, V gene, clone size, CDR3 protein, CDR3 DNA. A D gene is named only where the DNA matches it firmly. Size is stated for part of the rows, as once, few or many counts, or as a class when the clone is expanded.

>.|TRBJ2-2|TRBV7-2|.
CASSPRPGLAGELFF
TGTGCCAGCAGCCCTCGGCCGGGGTTGGCCGGGGAGCTGTTTTTT
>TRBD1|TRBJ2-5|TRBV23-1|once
CASSQNHGQGVRETQYF
TGCGCCAGCAGTCAAAATCACGGACAGGGGGTCCGGGAGACCCAGTACTTC
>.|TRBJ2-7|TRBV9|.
CASSATGLPYEQYF
TGTGCCAGCAGCGCGACGGGACTTCCATACGAGCAGTACTTC
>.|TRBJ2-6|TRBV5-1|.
CASSWGGGTGANVLTF
TGCGCCAGCAGCTGGGGGGGCGGGACTGGGGCCAACGTCCTGACTTTC
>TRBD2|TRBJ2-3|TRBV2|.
CASSVGAGGRDTQYF
TGTGCCAGCAGTGTGGGTGCGGGGGGTAGGGATACGCAGTATTTT
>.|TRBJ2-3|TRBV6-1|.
CASSDPGNTQYF
TGTGCCAGCAGTGACCCAGGAAACACGCAGTATTTT
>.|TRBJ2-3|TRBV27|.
CASSRGGTLGPDTQYF
TGTGCCAGCAGTCGGGGAGGGACACTGGGGCCAGATACGCAGTATTTT
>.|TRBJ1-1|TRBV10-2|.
CASIYTDSQNTEAFF
TGCGCCAGCATCTACACGGACAGTCAGAACACTGAAGCTTTCTTT
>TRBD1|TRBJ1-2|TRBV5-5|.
CASSVQGVNYGYTF
TGTGCCAGCAGCGTACAGGGGGTGAACTATGGCTACACCTTC
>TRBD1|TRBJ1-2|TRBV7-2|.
CASSSSRQGSYGYTF
TGTGCCAGCAGCTCAAGTCGACAGGGCAGCTATGGCTACACCTTC
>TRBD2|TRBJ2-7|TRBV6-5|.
CASSYVGGGYEQYF
TGTGCCAGCAGTTACGTTGGCGGGGGCTACGAGCAGTACTTC
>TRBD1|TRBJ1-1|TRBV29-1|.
CSVTDRVNTEAFF
TGCAGCGTAACTGACAGGGTGAACACTGAAGCTTTCTTT
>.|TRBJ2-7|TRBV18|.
CASSPEASYYEQYF
TGTGCCAGCTCACCAGAGGCTTCATACTACGAGCAGTACTTC
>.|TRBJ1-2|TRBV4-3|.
CASSQDLGRVGYGYTF
TGCGCCAGCAGCCAAGATCTAGGGAGGGTGGGGTATGGCTACACCTTC
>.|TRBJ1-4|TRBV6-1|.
CATYNRETNEKLFF
TGTGCCACCTACAACAGGGAGACTAATGAAAAACTGTTTTTT
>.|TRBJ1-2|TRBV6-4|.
CASSDSRANGYTF
TGTGCCAGCAGTGACTCGAGGGCCAATGGCTACACCTTC
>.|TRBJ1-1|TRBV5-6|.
CASSLGQTSEAFF
TGTGCCAGCAGCTTGGGTCAAACAAGTGAAGCTTTCTTT
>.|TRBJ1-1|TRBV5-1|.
CASSLGDRGTEAFF
TGCGCCAGCAGCTTGGGTGATCGGGGCACTGAAGCTTTCTTT
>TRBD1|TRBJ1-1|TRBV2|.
CASRGDSTEAFF
TGTGCCAGCAGGGGGGACAGCACTGAAGCTTTCTTT
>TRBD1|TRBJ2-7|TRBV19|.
CASSTQGEVPSYEQYF
TGTGCCAGTAGTACGCAGGGGGAAGTCCCTTCCTACGAGCAGTACTTC
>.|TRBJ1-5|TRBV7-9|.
CASSQHPNQPQHF
TGTGCCAGCAGCCAACATCCCAATCAGCCCCAGCATTTT
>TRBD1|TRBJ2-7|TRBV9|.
CASSVEGGSLYEQYF
TGTGCCAGCAGCGTAGAAGGGGGCTCCCTCTACGAGCAGTACTTC
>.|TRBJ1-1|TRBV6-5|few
CASRHRDEAFF
TGTGCCAGCAGGCACAGGGATGAAGCTTTCTTT
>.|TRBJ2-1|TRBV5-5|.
CASSLDPGVYNEQFF
TGTGCCAGCAGCTTGGACCCAGGCGTTTACAATGAGCAGTTCTTC
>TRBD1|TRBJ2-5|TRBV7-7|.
CASSRDSGQQETQYF
TGTGCCAGCAGCCGCGACTCGGGACAGCAAGAGACCCAGTACTTC
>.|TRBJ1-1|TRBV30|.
CAWSEQVEAFF
TGTGCCTGGAGTGAACAGGTGGAAGCTTTCTTT
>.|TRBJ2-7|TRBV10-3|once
CAISDPEGTVGYEQYF
TGTGCCATCAGTGACCCGGAGGGGACAGTGGGTTACGAGCAGTACTTC
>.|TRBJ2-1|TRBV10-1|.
CASSDSMGSSYNEQFF
TGCGCCAGCAGTGATTCAATGGGGAGCTCCTACAATGAGCAGTTCTTC
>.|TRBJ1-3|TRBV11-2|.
CASSPDLGPGNTIYF
TGTGCCAGCAGCCCAGACCTTGGGCCCGGAAACACCATATATTTT
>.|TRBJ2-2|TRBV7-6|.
CASSLGPRGHEGTGELFF
TGTGCCAGCAGCTTAGGTCCCCGCGGGCACGAGGGCACCGGGGAGCTGTTTTTT
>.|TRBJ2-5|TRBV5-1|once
CASSLQGLETQYF
TGCGCCAGCAGCCTTCAGGGTTTGGAGACCCAGTACTTC
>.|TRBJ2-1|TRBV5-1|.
CASSFRNEQFF
TGCGCCAGCAGCTTCCGGAATGAGCAGTTCTTC
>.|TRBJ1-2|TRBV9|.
CASSVSGFYGYTF
TGTGCCAGCAGCGTATCGGGGTTCTATGGCTACACCTTC
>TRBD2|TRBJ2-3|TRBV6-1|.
CASSDSLAGSDTQYF
TGTGCCAGCAGTGACAGTCTAGCGGGCTCAGATACGCAGTATTTT
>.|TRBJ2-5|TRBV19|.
CASSTGAQETQYF
TGTGCCAGTAGTACTGGGGCCCAAGAGACCCAGTACTTC
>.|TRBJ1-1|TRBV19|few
CASSLGGSNTEAFF
TGTGCCAGTAGTCTTGGAGGCAGCAACACTGAAGCTTTCTTT
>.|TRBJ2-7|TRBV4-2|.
CASSQAGGNPPYEQYF
TGTGCCAGCAGCCAAGCTGGCGGGAACCCGCCCTACGAGCAGTACTTC
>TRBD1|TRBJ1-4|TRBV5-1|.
CASSLGHGTGLNEKLFF
TGCGCCAGCAGCTTGGGACATGGGACAGGGCTTAATGAAAAACTGTTTTTT
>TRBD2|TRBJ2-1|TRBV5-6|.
CASSLARLAGERDEQFF
TGTGCCAGCAGCTTGGCGCGGCTAGCGGGGGAGAGAGATGAGCAGTTCTTC
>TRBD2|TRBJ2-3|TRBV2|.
CASSGGGLAGVVDTQYF
TGTGCCAGCAGTGGGGGGGGACTAGCGGGAGTTGTTGATACGCAGTATTTT
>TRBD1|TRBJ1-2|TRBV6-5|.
CASSASWTGNYGYTF
TGTGCCAGCAGCGCTAGTTGGACAGGGAACTATGGCTACACCTTC
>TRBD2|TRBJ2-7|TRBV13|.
CASSSGGAASYEQYF
TGTGCCAGCAGCTCGGGAGGGGCAGCGTCCTACGAGCAGTACTTC
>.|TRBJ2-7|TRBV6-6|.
CASTWGEAGEQYF
TGTGCCAGCACGTGGGGGGAGGCGGGCGAGCAGTACTTC
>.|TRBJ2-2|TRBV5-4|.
CASSLAGVAGELFF
TGTGCCAGCAGCTTGGCGGGGGTCGCCGGGGAGCTGTTTTTT
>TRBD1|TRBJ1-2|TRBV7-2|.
CASRATGGYGYTF
TGTGCCAGCAGAGCTACAGGGGGCTATGGCTACACCTTC
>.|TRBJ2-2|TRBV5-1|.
CASSLAGGDTGELFF
TGCGCCAGCAGCTTGGCCGGCGGAGACACCGGGGAGCTGTTTTTT
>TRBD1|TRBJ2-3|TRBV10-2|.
CASSDPRQGSTQYF
TGCGCCAGCAGTGATCCCAGACAGGGGAGTACGCAGTATTTT
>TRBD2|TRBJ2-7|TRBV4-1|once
CASSQQDGLAGGLSYEQYF
TGCGCCAGCAGCCAGCAAGATGGACTAGCGGGGGGACTTTCCTACGAGCAGTACTTC
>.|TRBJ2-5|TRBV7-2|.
CASTGGGLQETQYF
TGTGCCAGCACCGGCGGGGGCCTCCAAGAGACCCAGTACTTC
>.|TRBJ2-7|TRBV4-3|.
CASSQEGSYEQYF
TGCGCCAGCAGCCAAGAGGGCAGTTACGAGCAGTACTTC
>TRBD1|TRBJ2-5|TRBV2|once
CASLGSGGRETQYF
TGTGCCAGCTTAGGATCAGGGGGAAGAGAGACCCAGTACTTC
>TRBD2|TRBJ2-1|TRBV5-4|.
CASSLGGLAEHNEQFF
TGTGCCAGCAGTCTTGGAGGACTAGCGGAACACAATGAGCAGTTCTTC
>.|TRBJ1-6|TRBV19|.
CASSGERGNSPLHF
TGTGCCAGTAGTGGGGAAAGGGGGAATTCACCCCTCCACTTT
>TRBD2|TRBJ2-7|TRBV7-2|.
CASSSRLAIEQYF
TGTGCCAGCAGCTCAAGACTAGCCATCGAGCAGTACTTC
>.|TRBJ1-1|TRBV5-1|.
CASSLSVPNTEAFF
TGCGCCAGCAGTCTGTCTGTCCCGAACACTGAAGCTTTCTTT
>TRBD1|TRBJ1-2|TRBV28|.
CASSQPGQGSYGYTF
TGTGCCAGCAGTCAACCGGGACAGGGATCCTATGGCTACACCTTC
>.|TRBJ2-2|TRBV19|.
CASPKNTGELFF
TGTGCCAGTCCCAAGAACACCGGGGAGCTGTTTTTT
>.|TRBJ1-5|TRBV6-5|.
CASRGANQPQHF
TGTGCCAGCAGGGGGGCAAATCAGCCCCAGCATTTT